Sequencing of this T cell receptor (beta chain) was carried out in a study of OX40 agonist ivuxolimab in advanced cancers. Across the whole study: Dose-escalation subjects each had hepatocellular carcinoma, melanoma, renal cell or head and neck cancer.

Profiling relied on immunoSEQ multiplex PCR, and the TCRdb table lists in-frame clones only, not all of them. The repertoire holds some 15,000 clones, roughly three quarters seen once, with 35% to 40% in the top ten. General study results and limits: The study did not work out the antigen specificity of the expanded peripheral T cells.

About this clone: The antigen is unknown.

The clonotype was recovered from an adult with an advanced solid tumor such as melanoma, head and neck, liver or kidney cancer. Sequenced here: CD4+ or CD8+ T cells sorted from blood, sampled in a trial of the OX40 agonist ivuxolimab.

CDR3 protein: CASSLWGPQQDEQFF. DNA for the CDR3: TGTGCCAGCAGCTTGTGGGGTCCCCAGCAGGATGAGCAGTTCTTC. The chain carries TRBV5-6 and TRBJ2-1; D call uncertain. This CDR3 spans 15 amino acids. Germline CDR1 is SGHDT and CDR2 is YYEEEE. The V and J ends lost 1 base and 8 bases respectively, with 16 bases between them.